This T cell receptor (beta chain) is drawn from a study of response to subunit inactivated influenza vaccine. The length of the CDR3 is 14 residues. Trimming stripped 5 bases from V and 4 bases from J, with 15 bases between. Looked up from germline, CDR1 is SEHNR and CDR2 is FQNEAQ (reference sequence). Notes on this clonotype: Its specificity is unknown.

Overall study results and limits: Authors suggested seasonal influenza vaccinations each recruit few new T cells.

TCRdb analysed the RT-PCR reads with MiXCR anew, one entry per CDR3 protein. The table includes about 700,000 distinct CDR3 sequences, approximately 15% detected once. The sequencing used PBMCs from blood, collected 14 days before vaccination. The rearrangement joins TRBV7-9 to TRBJ2-7; TRBD1 might be the D (5 bases). The source is a man aged 45-65 years who received an inactivated influenza vaccine. CDR3 nucleotides: TGTGCCAGCAGCGTCCCAGGGCTGGGTTACGAGCAGTACTTC. This gives the protein CASSVPGLGYEQYF. Based on the CDR3 plus reference TRBV7-9 and TRBJ2-7, the full variable domain is DTGVSQNPRHKITKRGQNVTFRCDPISEHNRLYWYRQTLGQGPEFLTYFQNEAQLEKSRLLSDRFSAERPKGSFSTLEIQRTEQGDSAMYLCASSVPGLGYEQYFGPGTRLTVT.